Included here is one T cell receptor beta chain sequence, with context. The antigen is not known. The data derive from a study of T cell responses to AZD1222 COVID-19 vaccine. The V end was cut by 0 bases, the J end by 6 bases, with 12 bases between. This CDR3 is 15 amino acids long. The germline gives CDR1 LGHNA, CDR2 YNFKEQ. The assay was immunoSEQ multiplex PCR, and TCRdb's table has in-frame clones only and misses some. Counted here are some 130,000 clones, over 75% occurring once; the ten biggest clones make up 6.9%. Study-level findings and limits: Reportedly, close to half of spike-specific TCRs are directed against unmutated variant regions. Spike-specific TCR depth and breadth grew after two AZD1222 doses.

The sample consisted of peripheral blood, taken on day 0 of AZD1222 vaccination. The chain couples TRBV4-2 to TRBJ1-5, with D tentatively TRBD1 (6 bases). The source is an adult in good health. Here the CDR3 reads CASSQDQDRFQPQHF. The CDR3 nucleotides are TGTGCCAGCAGCCAAGATCAAGACAGGTTTCAGCCCCAGCATTTT.